The 28 T cell receptor beta chains listed next were all sequenced from one sample in a study of beta chain features in type 1 diabetes. Investigators reverse transcribed all isolated RNA, so they sequenced expressed TCRB transcripts. Here immunoSEQ multiplex PCR was the method, and the copy in TCRdb shows in-frame clones only, minus some. The repertoire holds 300,000 to 350,000 clones, with roughly 8% as singletons. Material: central memory CD4+ T cells from blood. The receptors here all came from a woman aged 18-29 years in good health.

This clone showed up many times. The chain is built from TRBV5-1 and TRBJ2-7; D ambiguous. The V end was cut by 0 bases, the J end by 0 bases, with 4 bases between. The CDR3 spans 13 residues. Germline CDR1 reads SGHRS; CDR2 reads YFSETQ. CDR3 in DNA: TGCGCCAGCAGCTTGGAATTCTCCTACGAGCAGTACTTC. This gives the protein CASSLEFSYEQYF.

This clone has just a few counts. V gene TRBV16 combines with J gene TRBJ2-3; D possibly corresponds to TRBD2 (5 bases). The germline V gene has CDR1 KGHSY and CDR2 FQNENV. Trimming removed 3 bases from V and 0 bases from J, with 7 bases in between. The CDR3 sequence is 14 residues long. The CDR3 sequence is CASSHRTSTDTQYF. The CDR3 region has the DNA TGTGCCAGCAGCCACCGGACTAGCACAGATACGCAGTATTTT. Combining the CDR3 with reference TRBV16 and TRBJ2-3 gives the whole variable domain GEEVAQTPKHLVRGEGQKAKLYCAPIKGHSYVFWYQQVLKNEFKFLISFQNENVFDETGMPKERFSAKCLPNSPCSLEIQATKLEDSAVYFCASSHRTSTDTQYFGPGTRLTVL.

The table lists this clone with many counts. This rearrangement joins TRBV5-6 to TRBJ1-2; D gene ambiguous. Germline V lookup: CDR1 SGHDT, CDR2 YYEEEE. CDR3 size: 15 residues. V was pared by 0 bases and J by 4 bases, with 13 bases between. For the CDR3, the DNA is TGTGCCAGCAGCTTGGGAAGTATCTTGGGCTATGGCTACACCTTC. The encoded protein is CASSLGSILGYGYTF.

The chain has TRBV9 and TRBJ2-3; 8 nucleotides line up with TRBD1. Germline V gene sequence: CDR1 SGDLS, CDR2 YYNGEE. Germline trimming cut 4 bases from V and 2 bases from J; bases unmatched to any gene: 6. The CDR3 runs to 15 residues. This CDR3 reads CASSSGQAYTDTQYF. The CDR3 region has the DNA TGTGCCAGCAGCTCGGGACAGGCCTACACAGATACGCAGTATTTT.

This clone was seen a handful of times. The chain carries TRBV2 and TRBJ2-1; maybe TRBD2 (5 bases). This CDR3 has 13 residues. Germline V gene lookup returns CDR1 SNHLY and CDR2 FYNNEI. V was cut by 6 bases and J by 4 bases, with 10 bases left in between. This chain's CDR3 is CASRATIYNEQFF. The CDR3 coding sequence is TGTGCCAGCAGGGCGACTATTTACAATGAGCAGTTCTTC.

The rearrangement links TRBV14 to TRBJ2-4, with 8 positions matching TRBD2. This CDR3 spans 16 amino acids. Germline loops: CDR1 SGHDN, CDR2 FVKESK. After removal of 4 bases from V and 8 bases from J, the junction contained 13 bases not matched to a gene. CDR3 in DNA: TGTGCCAGCAGCCGAGGGCGAGCGGGAGCGGGGTACATTCAGTACTTC. It encodes CASSRGRAGAGYIQYF.

The chain uses TRBV27 and TRBJ2-2; possibly TRBD1 for D (5 bases). The CDR3 is 12 amino acids. Germline CDR1 is MNHEY and CDR2 is SMNVEV (reference sequence). The V end was cut by 10 bases, the J end by 6 bases, with 12 bases between. CDR3 coding DNA: TGTGCCACAAAAGGGGCGGCCGGGGAGCTGTTTTTT. Translation: CATKGAAGELFF.

This clone was detected a few times. A read error may produce the germline difference seen at one junction end. The CDR3 region has the DNA TGTGCCAGCACTTACAGTGTTAGCACAGATACGCAGTATTTT. It codes for CASTYSVSTDTQYF. This rearrangement joins TRBV6-7 to TRBJ2-3; D is uncertain. TRBV6-7 is noted as an ORF with a role that remains uncertain. The CDR3 totals 14 residues.

This clone was seen a few times. The chain combines TRBV5-1 with TRBJ2-6; D perhaps matches TRBD1 (5 bases). CDR1 is SGHRS, CDR2 YFSETQ, per germline. Trimming stripped 9 bases from V and 2 bases from J, with 24 bases between. The CDR3 consists of 18 residues. The CDR3 loop reads CATAITQWGAAGANVLTF. Written as DNA, the CDR3 is TGCGCCACCGCTATCACACAATGGGGCGCGGCTGGGGCCAACGTCCTGACTTTC.

This clone was found a few times. V gene TRBV19 combines with J gene TRBJ2-7; 10 nucleotides match TRBD2. The CDR3 contains 15 residues. V lost 6 bases and J lost 3; bases outside the gene matches: 8. The germline CDR1 and CDR2 sequences are LNHDA and SQIVND (reference sequence). The CDR3, as DNA: TGTGCCAGTAGCCAAACCGGGACTAGCGACTACGAGCAGTACTTC. Translated: CASSQTGTSDYEQYF. Combining the CDR3 with reference TRBV19 and TRBJ2-7 gives the whole variable domain DGGITQSPKYLFRKEGQNVTLSCEQNLNHDAMYWYRQDPGQGLRLIYYSQIVNDFQKGDIAEGYSVSREKKESFPLTVTSAQKNPTAFYLCASSQTGTSDYEQYFGPGTRLTVT.

This clone showed up many times. The J gene is TRBJ2-3, the V gene TRBV7-2; TRBD2 might be the D (5 bases). V lost 2 bases and J 8 bases, leaving 17 bases between the germline ends. The CDR3 spans 15 residues. CDR1 SGHTA and CDR2 FQGNSA come from the germline V gene. DNA for the CDR3: TGTGCCAGCAGCTTATGGCGGGCGGGTGAGGGTACGCAGTATTTT. Its translation is CASSLWRAGEGTQYF.

The J gene is TRBJ2-3, the V gene TRBV7-2; TRBD2 agrees at 12 bases. Germline loops: CDR1 SGHTA, CDR2 FQGNSA. V dropped 1 base and J dropped 4; count of bases not matched to a gene: 3. The CDR3 spans 16 residues. The CDR3 loop reads CASSLGASGRADTQYF. The CDR3 DNA follows: TGTGCCAGCAGCTTAGGGGCTAGCGGGAGGGCAGATACGCAGTATTTT.

J is TRBJ1-1 and V is TRBV5-6; TRBD1 is a possible D gene (5 bases). Trimming stripped 1 base from V and 6 bases from J, with 10 bases between. This CDR3 has 13 residues. Per the germline V gene, CDR1 is SGHDT and CDR2 is YYEEEE. The CDR3 bases are TGTGCCAGCAGCTTGAACAGGATCCCTGAAGCTTTCTTT. Translated, it gives CASSLNRIPEAFF. The variable domain in full, with the rest retrieved from reference TRBV5-6 and TRBJ1-1, is DAGVTQSPTHLIKTRGQQVTLRCSPKSGHDTVSWYQQALGQGPQFIFQYYEEEERQRGNFPDRFSGHQFPNYSSELNVNALLLGDSALYLCASSLNRIPEAFFGQGTRLTVV.

The V gene is TRBV6-6, the J gene TRBJ2-1, with D possibly being TRBD1 or TRBD2 (5 bases each). The CDR3 has 13 residues. Trimming left V 7 bases short and J 9 bases short, with 16 bases between. Germline loops: CDR1 MNHNY, CDR2 SVGAGI (reference sequence). The CDR3 DNA reads TGTGCCAGCACGGGATGGCGAGGGGCTGAGCAGTTCTTC. It yields the protein CASTGWRGAEQFF.

Worth noting for this clone: A much larger clone differs by one base, so this may be a read error. V usage is TRBV7-2 and J usage is TRBJ1-1; no reliable D call. The CDR3 sequence is 13 residues long. Deletions cut 3 bases from V and 1 base from J, with 6 bases between. Germline CDR1 is SGHTA and CDR2 is FQGNSA. This CDR3 is CASSFSGNTEAFF. The CDR3 nucleotides read TGTGCCAGCAGCTTTTCAGGGAACACTGAAGCTTTCTTT. Based on the CDR3 plus reference TRBV7-2 and TRBJ1-1, the full variable domain is GAGVSQSPSNKVTEKGKDVELRCDPISGHTALYWYRQSLGQGLEFLIYFQGNSAPDKSGLPSDRFSAERTGGSVSTLTIQRTQQEDSAVYLCASSFSGNTEAFFGQGTRLTVV.

This clone has just a few counts. The chain joins TRBV6-5 to TRBJ2-2; tentative D call: TRBD1 (5 bases). CDR1 MNHEY and CDR2 SVGAGI come from the germline V gene. The CDR3 length is 14 residues. V lost 4 bases to trimming and J lost 7 bases, with 13 bases between them. CDR3: CASSFAAGLGELFF. Here the CDR3 DNA reads TGTGCCAGCAGTTTCGCGGCAGGGCTCGGGGAGCTGTTTTTT.

The chain carries TRBV2 and TRBJ2-5; maybe TRBD2 (7 bases). This CDR3 comprises 15 residues. CDR1 and CDR2 from the germline V gene are SNHLY and FYNNEI. Deletions cut 8 bases from V and 1 base from J, with 17 bases between. CDR3 region: CASVRGEGGQETQYF. DNA of the CDR3: TGTGCCAGCGTACGCGGGGAGGGGGGCCAAGAGACCCAGTACTTC.

The CDR3 nucleotides are TGTGCCAGCATTGATAAGGGAGGGACAGGGCGGTTTGACATACGCGGTCATACGCAGTATTTT. As protein: CASIDKGGTGRFDIRGHTQYF. This chain connects TRBV27 to TRBJ2-3; 9 nucleotides align to TRBD1. The CDR3 spans 21 residues. Looked up from germline, CDR1 is MNHEY and CDR2 is SMNVEV (reference sequence). Germline trimming cut 7 bases from V and 7 bases from J; bases unmatched to any gene: 30.

The chain joins TRBV2 to TRBJ2-3, with D perhaps TRBD1 (5 bases). CDR1 is SNHLY, CDR2 FYNNEI, per germline. The ends were cut back, 4 bases at V and 6 bases at J, with 8 bases in the middle. The CDR3 is made up of 12 amino acids. This CDR3 reads CASSAQADTQYF. The CDR3 DNA reads as TGTGCCAGCAGTGCACAGGCGGATACGCAGTATTTT. The variable domain in full, completed from reference TRBV2 and TRBJ2-3, reads EPEVTQTPSHQVTQMGQEVILRCVPISNHLYFYWYRQILGQKVEFLVSFYNNEISEKSEIFDDQFSVERPDGSNFTLKIRSTKLEDSAMYFCASSAQADTQYFGPGTRLTVL.

The chain links TRBV6-4 to TRBJ1-2; D is possibly TRBD1 (5 bases). This CDR3 is built from 13 residues. V lost 0 bases and J lost 6, with 8 bases in between. Per germline, CDR1 MRHNA and CDR2 SNTAGT. The CDR3 reads CASSDSRGHGYTF. CDR3 nucleotide sequence: TGTGCCAGCAGTGACTCTCGGGGCCATGGCTACACCTTC.

This clone was counted between two and nine times. The V call is TRBV5-6, the J call TRBJ2-7; a possible D gene is TRBD2 (6 bases). This CDR3 spans 15 amino acids. V was clipped by 4 bases and J by 5 bases, with 19 bases between them. Per the germline V gene, CDR1 is SGHDT and CDR2 is YYEEEE. The CDR3 loop is CASSRTGDPGNEQYF. The CDR3, as DNA: TGTGCCAGCAGCCGGACGGGGGACCCAGGAAACGAGCAGTACTTC.

In its sample, this clone was seen a few times. The chain couples TRBV5-8 to TRBJ2-5; TRBD1 aligns across 7 bases. The CDR3 loop spans 13 amino acids. Looked up from germline, CDR1 is SGHTS and CDR2 is YDEGEE. The junction had 5 bases not matched to a gene; V was cut back by 6 bases and J by 3 bases. CDR3 protein: CASNKDREETQYF. CDR3 DNA sequence: TGTGCCAGCAACAAAGACAGGGAAGAGACCCAGTACTTC.

The gene calls are TRBV15 and TRBJ2-7; D is possibly TRBD1 (6 bases). This CDR3 region has 14 residues. Germline assignment: CDR1 LNHNV and CDR2 YYDKDF (reference sequence). V was trimmed by 0 bases and J by 3 bases, leaving 9 bases between them. In DNA, the CDR3 is TGTGCCACCAGCAGAGAGGGGGCTGGCTACGAGCAGTACTTC. Its protein product is CATSREGAGYEQYF.

The rearrangement links TRBV2 to TRBJ1-1; 8 nucleotides line up with TRBD1. V trimming: 9 bases; J trimming: 7 bases; junction bases outside the gene matches: 10. The CDR3 extends over 13 amino acids. From germline, CDR1 is SNHLY and CDR2 FYNNEI. CDR3 bases: TGTGCCAGTGGATCGGGGACAGGAGGTGAAGCTTTCTTT. Protein sequence: CASGSGTGGEAFF. The full variable domain, in which reference TRBV2 and TRBJ1-1 provide the parts outside the CDR3, is EPEVTQTPSHQVTQMGQEVILRCVPISNHLYFYWYRQILGQKVEFLVSFYNNEISEKSEIFDDQFSVERPDGSNFTLKIRSTKLEDSAMYFCASGSGTGGEAFFGQGTRLTVV.

This clone was counted only a few times. The chain joins TRBV5-1 to TRBJ1-1, with 7 bases lining up with TRBD1. In germline, CDR1 is SGHRS, CDR2 YFSETQ. Losses at the gene ends were 4 bases for V and 5 bases for J; bases not matched to a gene: 5. The CDR3 covers 13 residues. The DNA for the CDR3 is TGCGCCAGCAGCGTAAGGGGGCAGACTGAAGCTTTCTTT. Translated, it gives CASSVRGQTEAFF.

V gene TRBV7-3 combines with J gene TRBJ2-2; 8 bases are shared with TRBD2. After removal of 2 bases from V and 6 bases from J, the junction contained 2 bases not matched to a gene. This CDR3 spans 14 amino acids. From germline, CDR1 is SGHTA and CDR2 FQGTGA. The CDR3 reads CASSLYGRAGELFF. Here the CDR3 DNA reads TGTGCCAGCAGCTTATACGGGAGGGCCGGGGAGCTGTTTTTT. Full variable domain (remainder filled in from reference TRBV7-3 and TRBJ2-2): GAGVSQTPSNKVTEKGKYVELRCDPISGHTALYWYRQSLGQGPEFLIYFQGTGAADDSGLPNDRFFAVRPEGSVSTLKIQRTERGDSAVYLCASSLYGRAGELFFGEGSRLTVL.

The sample holds a few counts of this clone. The J gene is TRBJ2-5, the V gene TRBV11-2, with 13 bases that match TRBD2. The V and J ends lost 4 bases and 5 bases, in that order; junction bases with no gene match: 7. CDR1 SGHAT and CDR2 FQNNGV come from the germline V gene. The CDR3 is 16 amino acids. The CDR3 DNA sequence: TGTGCCAGCAGCTCCTGGACTAGCGGGAGCAGGGAGACCCAGTACTTC. Translating it yields CASSSWTSGSRETQYF.

Remarks on this clone: The junction does not match germline at one end; this may be a read error. The rearrangement joins TRBV5-6 to TRBJ1-3; perhaps TRBD1 as D (6 bases). This CDR3 comprises 15 residues. Per germline, CDR1 SGHDT and CDR2 YYEEEE. CDR3 residues: CASSLDSLAGNTIYF. The CDR3 nucleotides are TGTGCCAGCAGTTTGGACAGTCTTGCTGGAAACACCATATATTTT.